Below are 9 T cell receptor beta chains sequenced from a single sample in a study of blood T cell repertoires in COVID-19. Clones were sequenced by immunoSEQ multiplex PCR, and TCRdb holds only the in-frame ones, with some missing. The sample lists some 260,000 clones, about 81% occurring once. Sequenced sample: PBMCs or T cells enriched from blood (not recorded which). Source of these receptors: a man aged 25 to 40 with acute COVID-19.

This chain connects TRBV9 to TRBJ2-5, with D possibly TRBD2 on 6 matching bases. Germline V CDR1 and CDR2: SGDLS, YYNGEE. The V and J ends lost 4 bases and 9 bases respectively, with 16 bases between them. The CDR3 spans 13 residues. CDR3 residues: CASSLGAGQAQYF. For the CDR3, the DNA is TGTGCCAGCAGCCTAGGAGCGGGCCAGGCCCAGTACTTC.

The chain links TRBV5-4 to TRBJ2-3; 10 nucleotides agree with TRBD2. Germline V gives CDR1 SGHNT, CDR2 YYREEE (reference sequence). The CDR3 consists of 16 residues. Trimming took 2 bases from V and 4 from J; bases not matched to a gene: 7. The CDR3: CASSLLSGRGADTQYF. The CDR3 DNA reads TGTGCCAGCAGCTTATTGAGCGGGAGGGGCGCAGATACGCAGTATTTT.

The V and J genes are TRBV6-5 and TRBJ2-2, with 7 bases matching TRBD1. The V segment lost 6 bases and the J segment 3 bases; nucleotides outside the gene matches: 7. CDR1 and CDR2 from the germline V gene are MNHEY and SVGAGI. This CDR3 has 15 amino acids. CDR3 region: CASRPRTGDTGELFF. As DNA, the CDR3 is TGTGCCAGCAGGCCCAGGACAGGCGACACCGGGGAGCTGTTTTTT.

This clone has just one count. The chain couples TRBV24-1 to TRBJ2-5; 7 bases are shared with TRBD1. In germline, CDR1 is KGHDR, CDR2 SFDVKD. This CDR3 spans 15 amino acids. The ends lost 3 bases at V and 2 bases at J; junction bases unmatched: 5. DNA of the CDR3: TGTGCCACCAGTGATGGGGCGACAGGGCAAGAGACCCAGTACTTC. This sequence encodes CATSDGATGQETQYF.

The rearrangement uses TRBV6-5 and TRBJ1-4; 7 bases agree with TRBD1. Germline values: CDR1 MNHEY, CDR2 SVGAGI. With V trimmed by 6 bases and J by 5 bases, 6 bases remained unmatched. The CDR3 consists of 14 residues. CDR3 in amino acids: CASRKGGINEKLFF. The CDR3 DNA sequence: TGTGCCAGCAGAAAAGGGGGCATAAATGAAAAACTGTTTTTT.

The chain is built from TRBV3-1 (or the pseudogene TRBV3-2) and TRBJ2-5; 10 nucleotides line up with TRBD1. The length of the CDR3 is 15 residues. Germline V gene data show CDR1 as LGHDT and CDR2 as YNNKEL (reference sequence). Losses at the gene ends were 8 bases for V and 2 bases for J; bases not matched to a gene: 8. This CDR3 is CASGRTGGLQETQYF. DNA of the CDR3: TGTGCCAGCGGGAGGACAGGGGGATTACAAGAGACCCAGTACTTC.

J is TRBJ2-1 and V is TRBV11-3, with TRBD2 matching 9 bases. The germline V gene encodes CDR1 SGHNT and CDR2 YENEEA. CDR3 length: 18 residues. Trimming removed 5 bases from V and 4 bases from J; junction bases left unmatched: 15. As DNA, the CDR3 is TGTGCCAGCAGCCAGGGGCGGGGTAGGAGCGGGAGGTACAATGAGCAGTTCTTC. Amino acid sequence: CASSQGRGRSGRYNEQFF. The whole variable domain, filled in from reference TRBV11-3 and TRBJ2-1, reads EAGVVQSPRYKIIEKKQPVAFWCNPISGHNTLYWYLQNLGQGPELLIRYENEEAVDDSQLPKDRFSAERLKGVDSTLKIQPAELGDSAVYLCASSQGRGRSGRYNEQFFGPGTRLTVL.

The V gene is TRBV19, the J gene TRBJ2-1, with 9 bases fitting TRBD1. There are 14 residues in the CDR3. V was pared by 5 bases and J by 6 bases, with 5 bases of the junction left unmatched. The germline V gene has CDR1 LNHDA and CDR2 SQIVND (reference sequence). The CDR3 DNA follows: TGTGCCAGTAGTTATGGACAGGGGCGCAATGAGCAGTTCTTC. Protein: CASSYGQGRNEQFF.

The CDR3 DNA reads as TGTGCCAGCATCCCAAACAACATGAACACTGAAGCTTTCTTT. Its translation is CASIPNNMNTEAFF. V usage is TRBV6-2 or TRBV6-3 and J usage is TRBJ1-1; D ambiguous. The germline CDR1 and CDR2 sequences are MNHEY and SVGEGT. The length of the CDR3 is 14 residues. Deletions cut 7 bases from V and 0 bases from J, with 12 bases between.